The subject of this entry is one T cell receptor (beta chain). Its matching antigen is unknown. The sample is drawn from a study of beta chain features in type 1 diabetes. The CDR3 covers 17 residues. V lost 3 bases to trimming and J lost 2 bases, with 17 bases between them. Germline lookup yields CDR1 LNHNV and CDR2 YYDKDF (reference sequence). Study-level results: Patients' naive, central memory and Treg TCRB repertoires seemed closer to one another than those of healthy donors. Among all four CD4+ subsets, Type 1 diabetes patients had TCRB CDR3s that were moderately but significantly shorter. Reads derived from cDNA could over-represent cells showing high TCR expression.

Reverse transcription of all isolated RNA meant that expressed TCRB transcripts were sequenced. Measured with immunoSEQ multiplex PCR; TCRdb has only the in-frame clones, and not every one. This table holds roughly 700,000 clones, roughly 13% found once. The source material was naive CD4+ T cells from blood. This receptor was taken from a man aged 18 to 29 with type 1 diabetes. The chain joins TRBV15 to TRBJ1-5; maybe TRBD1 (5 bases). The CDR3 loop is CATSSRDFWSGNQPQHF. DNA of the CDR3: TGTGCCACCAGCAGCCGGGACTTTTGGAGTGGCAATCAGCCCCAGCATTTT. Looking up the rest from reference TRBV15 and TRBJ1-5 gives the full variable domain: DAMVIQNPRYQVTQFGKPVTLSCSQTLNHNVMYWYQQKSSQAPKLLFHYYDKDFNNEADTPDNFQSRRPNTSFCFLDIRSPGLGDTAMYLCATSSRDFWSGNQPQHFGDGTRLSIL.